This T cell receptor beta chain came from a study of blood T cell repertoires in COVID-19. Study-wide context: From the United States, Italy and Spain came samples of acute and convalescent COVID-19. Sources were T cells, B-cell-depleted T cells, or PBMCs; the material itself was cDNA or gDNA.

Profiled with immunoSEQ multiplex PCR; TCRdb holds only in-frame clones, not every one. This table has about 220,000 clones, 85% to 90% appearing once. Clinical histories supplied by participants themselves formed the basis of cohort assignment. The TCR was taken from a woman aged 18-29 years in a cohort exposed to, infected with or recovered from COVID-19 (not recorded which). Source material: PBMCs or T cells enriched from blood (not recorded which).

The CDR3 protein is CASSLGLSSYEQYF. The CDR3 DNA reads TGTGCCAGCAGCTTAGGCCTTAGCTCCTACGAGCAGTACTTC. The chain joins TRBV7-8 to TRBJ2-7; D is uncertain. With 1 base removed from V and 0 bases from J, the gap between germline ends came to 7 bases. The CDR3 covers 14 residues. Germline lookup yields CDR1 SGHVS and CDR2 FQNEAQ.